These T cell receptor beta chains were read from a single sample in a study of T cell responses to AZD1222 COVID-19 vaccine. Only in-frame clones appear in the TCRdb table, and some are missing; sequencing was by immunoSEQ multiplex PCR. The sample lists 150,000 to 250,000 clones; roughly nine tenths were seen once. The source material was peripheral blood, sampled 28 days after the second AZD1222 dose. These TCRs come from an adult who received the AZD1222 COVID-19 vaccine. CDR3s include the opening cysteine and the closing phenylalanine or tryptophan. The D gene is left open where the match is weak. Some rows have no size entry. The others give once, few or many, or a class for an expanded clone.

>NA|NA|TRBJ2-1|TRBV12-3/TRBV12-4
CATGSYNEQFF
>NA|once|TRBJ1-5|TRBV19
CASSRTDASNQPQHF
>TRBD1|once|TRBJ1-5|TRBV19
CASSIRDRGLSNQPQHF
>NA|NA|TRBJ2-5|TRBV6-2/TRBV6-3
CASSPVIQETQYF
>TRBD2|NA|TRBJ2-1|TRBV7-3
CASSRGAGGLTEQFF
>TRBD2|NA|TRBJ2-1|TRBV5-4
CASSLATSGTYNEQFF
>NA|NA|TRBJ1-4|TRBV3-1/TRBV3-2
CASSRRQDNEKLFF
>NA|NA|TRBJ2-7|TRBV23-1
CASSHLAGCATEQYF
>TRBD1|NA|TRBJ2-5|TRBV5-4
CASSLDRAETQYF
>TRBD2|NA|TRBJ2-5|TRBV2
CASKWSSGISETQYF